A single sample gave rise to the 9 T cell receptor beta chains below, sequenced in a study of somatic mutations in cytotoxic T cells in rheumatoid arthritis. Sequenced by immunoSEQ multiplex PCR; TCRdb stores in-frame clones only, minus some. Seen here are about 10,000 clones, around 91% observed once, and the top ten hold approximately 1%. Specimen: CD4+ T cells sorted from blood. The source of these receptors is a woman younger than 30 with rheumatoid arthritis.

This chain joins TRBV6-1 and TRBJ1-2; TRBD1 matches 7 bases. The CDR3 covers 13 residues. V dropped 3 bases and J dropped 4; count of bases not matched to a gene: 2. Per germline, CDR1 MNHNS and CDR2 SASEGT. The CDR3 DNA reads as TGTGCCAGCAGTGAGAGGGACAGCTATGGCTACACCTTC. Encoded protein: CASSERDSYGYTF.

This clone came up once. The CDR3 does not close with the conserved phenylalanine or tryptophan, likely indicating a read error. No DNA is shown, since the ends of the CDR3 on it are uncertain; the CDR3 is the one TCRdb lists. The J gene is TRBJ2-7, the V gene TRBV5-8; the table's D gene call, TRBD2, was not cross checked with the DNA. Germline CDR1 reads SGHTS; CDR2 reads YDEGEE. The CDR3 spans 12 amino acids, including both terminal residues. CDR3 in amino acids: CASSSSGTSGLS.

As DNA, the CDR3 is TGTGCCAGCAGCTTATGGCGGGTTGGCGGGAGAGGGACCCAGTACTTC. This codes for CASSLWRVGGRGTQYF. The chain uses TRBV7-2 and TRBJ2-5, with TRBD2 identical over 7 bases. Losses at the gene ends were 2 bases for V and 7 bases for J; bases not matched to a gene: 13. The CDR3 has 16 amino acids. The germline gives CDR1 SGHTA, CDR2 FQGNSA.

V gene TRBV27 combines with J gene TRBJ2-2; perhaps TRBD1 as D (5 bases). V gave up 0 bases and J gave up 3 bases, with 11 bases separating them. The CDR3 covers 16 residues. The germline CDR1 and CDR2 sequences are MNHEY and SMNVEV (reference sequence). The CDR3 sequence: CASSLSWGAYTGELFF. The CDR3 DNA follows: TGTGCCAGCAGTTTATCTTGGGGCGCGTACACCGGGGAGCTGTTTTTT.

This clone occurred once. In nucleotides, the CDR3 is TGTGCCAGCAGCTTAGTACCAGGCGCGGGGAATCAGCCCCAGCATTTT. It specifies CASSLVPGAGNQPQHF. J is TRBJ1-5 and V is TRBV7-2; D gene unclear. Germline V gene sequence: CDR1 SGHTA, CDR2 FQGNSA. This CDR3 spans 16 amino acids. V was trimmed by 1 base and J by 4 bases, leaving 14 bases between them.

The chain uses TRBV4-1 and TRBJ2-6; D might be TRBD2 (5 bases). The V gene lost 0 bases and the J gene lost 1 base, with 13 bases spanning the gap. CDR1 and CDR2 (germline): MGHRA, YSYEKL. The CDR3 length is 18 residues. In DNA, the CDR3 is TGCGCCAGCAGCCAAGAAGGAGGACGGTTTTCTGGGGCCAACGTCCTGACTTTC. Translated: CASSQEGGRFSGANVLTF.

The CDR3 spells CASSPSRGLDNEQFF. The DNA of the CDR3 is TGTGCCAGCAGCCCCAGTCGTGGACTGGACAATGAGCAGTTCTTC. The rearrangement uses TRBV7-9 and TRBJ2-1; TRBD2 might be the D (5 bases). V lost 5 bases and J 5 bases, leaving 16 bases between the germline ends. The CDR3 runs 15 residues. CDR1 and CDR2 (germline): SEHNR, FQNEAQ (reference sequence). Based on the CDR3 plus reference TRBV7-9 and TRBJ2-1, the full variable domain is DTGVSQNPRHKITKRGQNVTFRCDPISEHNRLYWYRQTLGQGPEFLTYFQNEAQLEKSRLLSDRFSAERPKGSFSTLEIQRTEQGDSAMYLCASSPSRGLDNEQFFGPGTRLTVL.

The V and J genes are TRBV5-6 and TRBJ2-3; a weak D match, TRBD2 (6 bases). This CDR3 is built from 16 residues. Germline V gene data show CDR1 as SGHDT and CDR2 as YYEEEE. Trimming took off 0 bases at V and 1 base at J, with 12 bases between the two ends. The CDR3 sequence: CASSLGLGWGTDTQYF. CDR3 nucleotides: TGTGCCAGCAGCTTGGGACTAGGTTGGGGCACAGATACGCAGTATTTT. Drawing the rest from reference TRBV5-6 and TRBJ2-3, the complete variable domain is DAGVTQSPTHLIKTRGQQVTLRCSPKSGHDTVSWYQQALGQGPQFIFQYYEEEERQRGNFPDRFSGHQFPNYSSELNVNALLLGDSALYLCASSLGLGWGTDTQYFGPGTRLTVL.

The chain carries TRBV4-2 and TRBJ2-1; 10 bases are shared with TRBD2. The germline V gene encodes CDR1 LGHNA and CDR2 YNFKEQ. Losses at the gene ends were 4 bases for V and 0 bases for J; bases not matched to a gene: 12. The CDR3 consists of 19 residues. CDR3 coding DNA: TGTGCCAGCAGCCCCCGGGTAGCGGGAGGTTCGAGCTCCTACAATGAGCAGTTCTTC. It yields the protein CASSPRVAGGSSSYNEQFF.